This T cell receptor beta chain was captured by sequencing in a study of Ad26.COV2.S vaccination and SARS-CoV-2 variants. Sample treatment: 15 to 20 received Ad26.COV2.S at low or high dose, single or two shots; about 5 received placebo; per-sample allocation not given. Following the first vaccine or placebo injection, samples were taken on day 63. Boston hosted the donor, who was an adult aged 18-55 years. Ad26.COV2.S expressed prefusion-stabilized spike from the original Wuhan strain. Assay: immunoSEQ multiplex PCR; the TCRdb copy retains only in-frame clones and omits some. The table shows about 480,000 clones, with roughly 89% occurring only once. Germline V gives CDR1 LGHNA, CDR2 YNFKEQ. V shed 1 base and J shed 0 bases, with 7 bases lying between them. This CDR3 is built from 14 residues.

Here the sequenced sample was peripheral blood, taken in a trial of Ad26.COV2.S vaccine versus placebo. This clonotype originated in a person between 18 and 65 years old who received the Ad26.COV2.S COVID-19 vaccine or a placebo. The rearrangement joins TRBV4-2 to TRBJ2-7, with D possibly TRBD2 on 5 matching bases. The CDR3 is CASSQAGNSYEQYF. CDR3 DNA sequence: TGTGCCAGCAGCCAAGCGGGGAACTCCTACGAGCAGTACTTC.